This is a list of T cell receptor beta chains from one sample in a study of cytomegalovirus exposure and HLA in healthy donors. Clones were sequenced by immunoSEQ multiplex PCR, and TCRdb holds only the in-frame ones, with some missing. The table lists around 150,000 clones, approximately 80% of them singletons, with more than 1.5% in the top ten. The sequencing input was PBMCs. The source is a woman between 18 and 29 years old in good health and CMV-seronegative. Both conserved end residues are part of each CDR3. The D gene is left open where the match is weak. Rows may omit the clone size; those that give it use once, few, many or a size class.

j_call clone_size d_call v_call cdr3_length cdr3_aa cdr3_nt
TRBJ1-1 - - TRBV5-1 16 CASSLGNRNKGTEAFF TGCGCCAGCAGCCTGGGCAACAGGAATAAGGGAACTGAAGCTTTCTTT
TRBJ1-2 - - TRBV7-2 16 CASSLANSRTGDGYTF TGTGCCAGCAGCTTAGCAAACTCAAGAACGGGGGATGGCTACACCTTC
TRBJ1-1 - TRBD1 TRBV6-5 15 CASRGQGALGTEAFF TGTGCCAGCAGAGGACAGGGGGCTCTTGGCACTGAAGCTTTCTTT
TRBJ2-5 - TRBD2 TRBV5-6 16 CASSWQTSGGQETQYF TGTGCCAGCAGCTGGCAGACTAGCGGGGGGCAAGAGACCCAGTACTTC
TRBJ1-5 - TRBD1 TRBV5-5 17 CASSLGQGDYSNQPQHF TGTGCCAGCAGCTTGGGGCAGGGGGATTATAGCAATCAGCCCCAGCATTTT
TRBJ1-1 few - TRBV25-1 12 CASSHGGAGAFF TGTGCCAGCAGCCATGGGGGTGCGGGGGCTTTCTTT
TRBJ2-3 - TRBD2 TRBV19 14 CASSAGLAWDTQYF TGTGCCAGTAGTGCGGGACTAGCTTGGGATACGCAGTATTTT
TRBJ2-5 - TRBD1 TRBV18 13 CASSPTRGETQYF TGTGCCAGCTCACCTACCAGGGGGGAGACCCAGTACTTC
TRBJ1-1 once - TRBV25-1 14 CASSAGVGNTEAFF TGTGCCAGCAGTGCAGGGGTGGGGAACACTGAAGCTTTCTTT
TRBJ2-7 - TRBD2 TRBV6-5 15 CASSYSAGGTYEQYF TGTGCCAGCAGTTACTCTGCGGGGGGGACCTACGAGCAGTACTTC
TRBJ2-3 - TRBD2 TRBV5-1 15 CASSGGGAGTDTQYF TGCGCCAGCAGCGGCGGGGGGGCGGGTACAGATACGCAGTATTTT
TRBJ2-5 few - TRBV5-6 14 CASSPQQGRETQYF TGTGCCAGCAGTCCCCAACAAGGGAGGGAGACCCAGTACTTC
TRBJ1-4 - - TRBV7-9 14 CASSLGGGGEKLFF TGTGCCAGCAGCTTAGGAGGAGGAGGTGAAAAACTGTTTTTT
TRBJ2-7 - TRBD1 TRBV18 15 CASSPRKINRGEQYF TGTGCCAGCTCACCAAGAAAGATCAACAGGGGCGAGCAGTACTTC
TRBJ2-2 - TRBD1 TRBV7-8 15 CASSYDRGDTGELFF TGTGCCAGCAGCTATGACAGGGGGGACACCGGGGAGCTGTTTTTT
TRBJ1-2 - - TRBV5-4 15 CASSLGQTPHYGYTF TGTGCCAGCAGCTTGGGACAGACTCCCCACTATGGCTACACCTTC
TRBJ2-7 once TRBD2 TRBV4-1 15 CASSPRASGVNEQYF TGCGCCAGCAGCCCGCGGGCTAGCGGGGTAAACGAGCAGTACTTC